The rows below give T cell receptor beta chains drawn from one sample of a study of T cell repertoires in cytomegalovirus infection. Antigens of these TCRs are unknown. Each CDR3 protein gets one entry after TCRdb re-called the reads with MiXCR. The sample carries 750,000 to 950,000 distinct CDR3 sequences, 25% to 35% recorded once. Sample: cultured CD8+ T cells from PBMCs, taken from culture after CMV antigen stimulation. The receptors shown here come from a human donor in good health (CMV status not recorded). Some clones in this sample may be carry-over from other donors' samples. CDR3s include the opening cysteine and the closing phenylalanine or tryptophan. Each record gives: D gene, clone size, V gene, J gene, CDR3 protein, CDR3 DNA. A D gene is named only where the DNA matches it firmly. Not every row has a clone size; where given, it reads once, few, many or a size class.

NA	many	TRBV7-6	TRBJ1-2	CASSLEGRDGYTF	TGTGCCAGCAGCTTGGAGGGGAGGGATGGCTACACCTTC
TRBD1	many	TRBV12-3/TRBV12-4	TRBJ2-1	CASSSPGQGNNEQFF	TGTGCCAGCAGCTCACCCGGACAGGGTAATAATGAGCAGTTCTTC
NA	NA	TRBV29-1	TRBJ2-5	CSVETSTETQYF	TGCAGCGTTGAGACTAGTACGGAGACCCAGTACTTC
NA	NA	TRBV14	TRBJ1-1	CASSQDLGPGVNTEAFF	TGTGCCAGCAGCCAAGATCTGGGCCCAGGGGTGAACACTGAAGCTTTCTTT
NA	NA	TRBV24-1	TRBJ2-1	CATSEGGGRWVGEQFF	TGTGCCACCAGTGAAGGGGGGGGACGATGGGTCGGTGAGCAGTTCTTC
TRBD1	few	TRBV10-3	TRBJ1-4	CAIGPGQGSEKLFF	TGTGCCATCGGACCGGGACAGGGGAGTGAAAAACTGTTTTTT
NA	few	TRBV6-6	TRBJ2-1	CASSYRPYEQFF	TGTGCCAGCAGTTATCGTCCTTATGAGCAGTTCTTC
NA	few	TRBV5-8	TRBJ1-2	CASSSDIPDTRLDYGYTF	TGTGCCAGCAGTTCCGACATTCCGGACACCAGATTGGACTATGGCTACACCTTC
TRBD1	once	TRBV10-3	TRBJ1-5	CAIWTGGDQPQHF	TGTGCCATCTGGACAGGGGGCGATCAGCCCCAGCATTTT
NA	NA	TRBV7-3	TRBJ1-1	CASSLIWVGNTEAFF	TGTGCCAGCAGCTTAATCTGGGTAGGGAACACTGAAGCTTTCTTT
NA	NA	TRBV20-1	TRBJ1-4	CSARDVVWGTNEKLFF	TGCAGTGCTAGAGATGTAGTCTGGGGAACTAATGAAAAACTGTTTTTT
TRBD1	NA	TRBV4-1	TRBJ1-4	CASSQYLPGQGASYEKLFF	TGCGCCAGCAGCCAGTACCTCCCGGGACAGGGGGCGAGTTATGAAAAACTGTTTTTT
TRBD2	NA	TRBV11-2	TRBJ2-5	CASSRRLAGGQETQYF	TGTGCCAGCAGCCGGAGACTGGCGGGGGGCCAAGAGACCCAGTACTTC
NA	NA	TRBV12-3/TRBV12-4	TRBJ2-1	CATSRYYNEQFF	TGTGCCACCTCCAGGTACTACAATGAGCAGTTCTTC
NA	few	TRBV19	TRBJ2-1	CASSMYKQYNEQFF	TGTGCCAGTAGTATGTATAAACAATACAATGAGCAGTTCTTC
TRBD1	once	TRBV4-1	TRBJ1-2	CASSQGNPGTGVVNYGYTF	TGCGCCAGCAGCCAGGGGAATCCCGGGACAGGGGTTGTTAACTATGGCTACACCTTC
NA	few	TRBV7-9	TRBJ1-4	CASSFPGAVEKLFF	TGTGCCAGCAGCTTCCCGGGGGCAGTTGAAAAACTGTTTTTT
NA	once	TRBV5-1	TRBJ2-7	CASSNGLEQYF	TGCGCCAGCAGCAACGGACTAGAGCAGTACTTC
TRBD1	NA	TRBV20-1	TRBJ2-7	CSAVGQGSYEQYF	TGCAGTGCAGTGGGACAGGGTTCCTACGAGCAGTACTTC
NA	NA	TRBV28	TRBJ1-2	CASRKGANYGYTF	TGTGCCAGCAGAAAGGGAGCTAACTATGGCTACACCTTC
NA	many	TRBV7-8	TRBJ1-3	CASSRGGVIENTIYF	TGTGCCAGCAGCCGGGGTGGGGTTATCGAAAACACCATATATTTT
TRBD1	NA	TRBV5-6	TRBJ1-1	CASSSGTGINMNTEAFF	TGTGCCAGCAGTTCCGGGACAGGGATAAATATGAACACTGAAGCTTTCTTT
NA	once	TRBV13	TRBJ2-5	CASSLGPQVIQETQYF	TGTGCCAGCAGCTTAGGCCCTCAAGTTATACAAGAGACCCAGTACTTC
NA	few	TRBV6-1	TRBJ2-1	CASSDEGELSYNEQFF	TGTGCCAGCAGTGACGAGGGAGAGTTATCCTACAATGAGCAGTTCTTC
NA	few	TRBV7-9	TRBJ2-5	CASSLPTGYETQYF	TGTGCCAGCAGCTTACCTACAGGGTACGAGACCCAGTACTTC
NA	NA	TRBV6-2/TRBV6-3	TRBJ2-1	CASGIQGKGPYNEQFF	TGTGCCAGCGGGATCCAGGGAAAGGGACCTTACAATGAGCAGTTCTTC
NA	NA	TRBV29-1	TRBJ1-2	CSVLGGYTF	TGCAGCGTTTTGGGTGGCTACACCTTC
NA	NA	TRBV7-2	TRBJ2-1	CASSFWGALEVFQFF	TGTGCCAGCAGCTTCTGGGGGGCGCTGGAAGTTTTCCAGTTCTTC
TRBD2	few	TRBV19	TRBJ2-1	CASSSRSGGTGNEQFF	TGTGCCAGTAGTTCCCGTAGCGGGGGGACCGGGAATGAGCAGTTCTTC
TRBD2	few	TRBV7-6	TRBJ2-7	CASSLRGGDRSYEQYF	TGTGCCAGCAGCTTACGCGGGGGGGACCGCTCCTACGAGCAGTACTTC
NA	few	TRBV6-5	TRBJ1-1	CASIQGTGMNTEAFF	TGTGCCAGCATCCAAGGTACAGGGATGAACACTGAAGCTTTCTTT
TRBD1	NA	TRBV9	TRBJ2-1	CASSVEGRGSHNEQFF	TGTGCCAGCAGCGTAGAAGGCAGGGGGTCCCACAATGAGCAGTTCTTC
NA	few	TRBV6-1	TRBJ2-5	CASSEWRFQETQYF	TGTGCCAGCAGTGAATGGCGCTTCCAAGAGACCCAGTACTTC
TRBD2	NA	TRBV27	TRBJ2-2	CASSPLAGGSTGELFF	TGTGCCAGCAGTCCTCTAGCGGGGGGTTCCACCGGGGAGCTGTTTTTT
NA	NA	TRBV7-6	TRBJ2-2	CASSWDGTTGELFF	TGTGCCAGCAGCTGGGACGGCACGACCGGGGAGCTGTTTTTT
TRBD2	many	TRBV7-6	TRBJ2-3	CASSWTSGEDTQYF	TGTGCCAGCAGCTGGACTAGCGGGGAGGATACGCAGTATTTT
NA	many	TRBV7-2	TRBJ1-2	CASSSLLQDTLYGYTF	TGTGCCAGCAGCTCCCTCTTACAGGACACCCTCTATGGCTACACCTTC
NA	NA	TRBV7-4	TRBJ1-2	CASSSRGVYGYTF	TGTGCCAGCAGCTCCCGGGGGGTCTATGGCTACACCTTC
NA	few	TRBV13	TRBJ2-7	CASSLQGFEQYF	TGTGCCAGCAGCTTACAGGGATTCGAGCAGTACTTC
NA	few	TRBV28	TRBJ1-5	CASKTDGPNQPQHF	TGTGCCAGCAAAACGGACGGACCCAATCAGCCCCAGCATTTT
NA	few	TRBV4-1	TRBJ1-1	CASSHPRSEAFF	TGCGCCAGCAGCCACCCGAGGTCTGAAGCTTTCTTT
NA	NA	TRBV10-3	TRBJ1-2	CAAVPGSSNYGYTF	TGTGCCGCAGTCCCCGGGAGTTCTAACTATGGCTACACCTTC
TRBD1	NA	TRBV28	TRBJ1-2	CASSPPSTGGNYGYTF	TGTGCCAGCAGTCCCCCTTCGACAGGGGGAAACTATGGCTACACCTTC
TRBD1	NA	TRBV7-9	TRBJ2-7	CASSSRTGHYEQYF	TGTGCCAGCAGCTCAAGGACAGGGCACTACGAGCAGTACTTC
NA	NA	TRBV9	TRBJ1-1	CASSVEGNWGAFF	TGTGCCAGCAGCGTAGAAGGGAACTGGGGGGCTTTCTTT
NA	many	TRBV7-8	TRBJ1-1	CASSLGRTYRGLNTEAFF	TGTGCCAGCAGCCTGGGAAGGACCTATAGAGGGTTGAACACTGAAGCTTTCTTT
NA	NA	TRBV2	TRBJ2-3	CASSEWGLGDTQYF	TGTGCCAGCAGTGAATGGGGCCTGGGAGATACGCAGTATTTT
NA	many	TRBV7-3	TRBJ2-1	CASSLMSRDTIYNEQFF	TGTGCCAGCAGCTTAATGTCTCGGGACACGATATACAATGAGCAGTTCTTC
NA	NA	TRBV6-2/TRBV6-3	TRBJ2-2	CVSSYSGPNTGELFF	TGTGTCAGCAGTTACTCGGGTCCGAACACCGGGGAGCTGTTTTTT